The sequence of this T cell receptor beta chain was determined in a study of blood T cell repertoires in COVID-19. The wider study: The United States, Italy and Spain were the sources of the acute and convalescent COVID-19 samples. From T cells, B-cell-depleted T cells, or PBMCs came the material, which was cDNA or gDNA.

Sequencing was performed with immunoSEQ multiplex PCR; in TCRdb, only in-frame clones are kept and a portion is missing. The repertoire holds about 150,000 clones, with about 83% as singletons. Trimming removed 4 bases at V and 5 bases at J, with 17 bases between. Germline CDR1 and CDR2: KGHSH and LQKENI. The CDR3 runs 15 residues. Cohort assignment relied on participant-reported clinical history. The chain uses TRBV18 and TRBJ2-5, with TRBD1 as a possible D gene (6 bases). The specimen sequenced was PBMCs or T cells enriched from blood (not recorded which). This receptor was identified in a woman in her fifties or sixties with acute COVID-19. The CDR3 nucleotides are TGTGCCAGCTCACAACAAACAGGGTTTTGGGAGACCCAGTACTTC. This translates into CASSQQTGFWETQYF.